This T cell receptor beta chain appears in the sequencing data of a study of blood T cell repertoires in COVID-19. The overall study: The United States, Italy and Spain provided the acute and convalescent COVID-19 samples.

Produced via immunoSEQ multiplex PCR; TCRdb's table is partial and in-frame only. The profile covers fewer than 150,000 clones, with over 80% appearing a single time and more than 25% taken by the ten largest. CDR1 and CDR2 (germline): SGHRS, YFSETQ. The CDR3 loop spans 14 amino acids. V lost 6 bases and J lost 1, with 12 bases in between. The V call is TRBV5-1, the J call TRBJ2-3; D is unresolved. The sequence was obtained from a woman aged 70 to 79 with acute or convalescent COVID-19. The sample comprised peripheral blood. CDR3 bases: TGCGCCAGCACCCTTCGAGTGGGCACAGATACGCAGTATTTT. It translates to CASTLRVGTDTQYF.